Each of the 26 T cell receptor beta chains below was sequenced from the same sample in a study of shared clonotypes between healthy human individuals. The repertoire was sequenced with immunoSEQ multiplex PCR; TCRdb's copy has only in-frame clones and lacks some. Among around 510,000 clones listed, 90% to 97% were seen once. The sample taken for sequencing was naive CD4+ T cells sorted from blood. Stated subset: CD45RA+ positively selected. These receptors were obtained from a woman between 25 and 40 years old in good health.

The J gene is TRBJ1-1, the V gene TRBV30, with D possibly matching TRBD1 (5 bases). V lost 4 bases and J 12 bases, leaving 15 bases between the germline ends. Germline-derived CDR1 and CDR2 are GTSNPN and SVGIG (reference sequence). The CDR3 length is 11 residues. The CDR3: CAWTMGQETFF. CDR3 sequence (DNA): TGTGCCTGGACCATGGGGCAGGAAACTTTCTTT.

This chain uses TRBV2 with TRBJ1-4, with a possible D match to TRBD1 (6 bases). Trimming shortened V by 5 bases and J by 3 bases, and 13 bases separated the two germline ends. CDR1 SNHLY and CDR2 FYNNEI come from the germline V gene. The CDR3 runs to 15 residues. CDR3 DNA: TGTGCCAGCAGTCTAAGGGGGACACCTAATGAAAAACTGTTTTTT. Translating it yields CASSLRGTPNEKLFF.

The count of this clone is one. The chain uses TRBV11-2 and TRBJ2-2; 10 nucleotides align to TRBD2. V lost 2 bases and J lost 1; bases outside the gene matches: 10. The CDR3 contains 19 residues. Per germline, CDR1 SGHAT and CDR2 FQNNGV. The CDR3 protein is CASSLSSTSGFENTGELFF. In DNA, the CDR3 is TGTGCCAGCAGCTTAAGCTCGACTAGCGGGTTCGAGAACACCGGGGAGCTGTTTTTT.

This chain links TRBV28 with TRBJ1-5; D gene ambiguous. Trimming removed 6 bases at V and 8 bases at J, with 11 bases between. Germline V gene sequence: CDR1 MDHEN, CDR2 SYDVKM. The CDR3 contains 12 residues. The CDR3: CASSRPGEPQHF. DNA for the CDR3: TGTGCCAGCAGCCGACCGGGAGAGCCCCAGCATTTT.

As DNA, the CDR3 is TGTGCCAGCAGTTACTCCACGGGACTAGGGGGCTACGAGCAGTACTTC. Its protein is CASSYSTGLGGYEQYF. The chain combines TRBV6-5 with TRBJ2-7, with 8 nucleotides matching TRBD2. The germline CDR1 and CDR2 sequences are MNHEY and SVGAGI. The CDR3 loop spans 16 amino acids. V shed 0 bases, J shed 3 bases, and the junction held 7 bases outside the gene matches.

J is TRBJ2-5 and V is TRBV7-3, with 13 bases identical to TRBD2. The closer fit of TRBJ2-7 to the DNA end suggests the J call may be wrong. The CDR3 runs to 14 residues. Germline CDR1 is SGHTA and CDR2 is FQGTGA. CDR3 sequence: CASSSGLAGDEQYF. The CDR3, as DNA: TGTGCCAGCAGCTCAGGACTAGCGGGAGACGAGCAGTACTTC.

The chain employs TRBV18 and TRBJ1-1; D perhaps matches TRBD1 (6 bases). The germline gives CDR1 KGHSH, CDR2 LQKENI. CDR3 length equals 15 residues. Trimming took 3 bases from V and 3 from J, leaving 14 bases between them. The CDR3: CASSPRDTMDTEAFF. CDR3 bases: TGTGCCAGCTCACCGCGGGACACTATGGACACTGAAGCTTTCTTT.

The CDR3 sequence: CASNSASGNTIYF. The CDR3 DNA reads as TGTGCCAGCAATAGCGCCTCTGGAAACACCATATATTTT. The rearrangement joins TRBV2 to TRBJ1-3, with D hard to call. This CDR3 has 13 residues. Trimming cost V 7 bases and J 0 bases, with 7 bases left between them. CDR1 and CDR2 from the germline V gene are SNHLY and FYNNEI.

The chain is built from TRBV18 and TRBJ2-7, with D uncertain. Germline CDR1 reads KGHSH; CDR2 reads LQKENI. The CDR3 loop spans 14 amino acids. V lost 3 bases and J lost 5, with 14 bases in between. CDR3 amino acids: CASSPWAGPNEQYF. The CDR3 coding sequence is TGTGCCAGCTCACCTTGGGCAGGCCCCAACGAGCAGTACTTC.

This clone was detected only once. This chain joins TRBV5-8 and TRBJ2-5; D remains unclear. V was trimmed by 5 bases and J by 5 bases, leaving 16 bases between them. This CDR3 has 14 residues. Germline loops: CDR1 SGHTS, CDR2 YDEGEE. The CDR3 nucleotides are TGTGCCAGCAGTACGGGTGAGAACGGGGAGACCCAGTACTTC. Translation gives CASSTGENGETQYF. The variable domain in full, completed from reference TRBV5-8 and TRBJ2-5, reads EAGVTQSPTHLIKTRGQQATLRCSPISGHTSVYWYQQALGLGLQFLLWYDEGEERNRGNFPPRFSGRQFPNYSSELNVNALELEDSALYLCASSTGENGETQYFGPGTRLLVL.

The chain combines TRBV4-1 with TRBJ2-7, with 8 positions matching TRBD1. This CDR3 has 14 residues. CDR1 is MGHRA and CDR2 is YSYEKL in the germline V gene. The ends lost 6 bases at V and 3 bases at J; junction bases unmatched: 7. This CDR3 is CASRKTGENYEQYF. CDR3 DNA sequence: TGCGCCAGCAGGAAGACAGGGGAGAACTACGAGCAGTACTTC.

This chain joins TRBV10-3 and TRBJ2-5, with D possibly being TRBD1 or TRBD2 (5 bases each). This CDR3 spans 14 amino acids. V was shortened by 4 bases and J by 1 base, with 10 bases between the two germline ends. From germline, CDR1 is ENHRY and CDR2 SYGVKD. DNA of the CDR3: TGTGCCATCAGTGGCCAGGGAGCCCAAGAGACCCAGTACTTC. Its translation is CAISGQGAQETQYF.

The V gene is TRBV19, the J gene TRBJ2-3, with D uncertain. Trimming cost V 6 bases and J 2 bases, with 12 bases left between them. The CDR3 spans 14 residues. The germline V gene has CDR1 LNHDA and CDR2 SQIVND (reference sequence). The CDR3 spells CASRQQLSTDTQYF. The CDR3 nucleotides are TGTGCCAGTAGGCAGCAACTGTCCACAGATACGCAGTATTTT.

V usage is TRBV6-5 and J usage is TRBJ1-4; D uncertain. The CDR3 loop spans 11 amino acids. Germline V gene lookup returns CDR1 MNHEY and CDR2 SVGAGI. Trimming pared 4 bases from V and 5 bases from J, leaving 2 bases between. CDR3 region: CASSSNEKLFF. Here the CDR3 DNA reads TGTGCCAGCAGTTCAAATGAAAAACTGTTTTTT.

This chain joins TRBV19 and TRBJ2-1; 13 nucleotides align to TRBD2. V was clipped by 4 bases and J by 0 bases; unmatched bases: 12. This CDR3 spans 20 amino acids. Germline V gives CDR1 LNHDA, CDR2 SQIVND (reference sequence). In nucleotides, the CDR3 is TGTGCCAGTAGTACTGCGGGACTAGCGGGACCCCCGAGCTCCTACAATGAGCAGTTCTTC. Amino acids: CASSTAGLAGPPSSYNEQFF.

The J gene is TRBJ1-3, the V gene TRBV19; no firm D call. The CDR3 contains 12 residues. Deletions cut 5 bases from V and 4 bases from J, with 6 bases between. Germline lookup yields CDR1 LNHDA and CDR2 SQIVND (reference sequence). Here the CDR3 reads CASSPHGNTIYF. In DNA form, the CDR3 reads TGTGCCAGTAGTCCCCACGGAAACACCATATATTTT. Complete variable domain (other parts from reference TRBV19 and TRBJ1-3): DGGITQSPKYLFRKEGQNVTLSCEQNLNHDAMYWYRQDPGQGLRLIYYSQIVNDFQKGDIAEGYSVSREKKESFPLTVTSAQKNPTAFYLCASSPHGNTIYFGEGSWLTVV.

The CDR3, as DNA: TGTGCCTGGAGTATGGGGAGCTCCTACGAGCAGTACTTC. Protein sequence: CAWSMGSSYEQYF. This chain links TRBV30 with TRBJ2-7; perhaps TRBD2 as D (5 bases). Trimming took 2 bases from V and 0 from J, leaving 8 bases between them. The CDR3 runs to 13 residues. Germline V gives CDR1 GTSNPN, CDR2 SVGIG (reference sequence).

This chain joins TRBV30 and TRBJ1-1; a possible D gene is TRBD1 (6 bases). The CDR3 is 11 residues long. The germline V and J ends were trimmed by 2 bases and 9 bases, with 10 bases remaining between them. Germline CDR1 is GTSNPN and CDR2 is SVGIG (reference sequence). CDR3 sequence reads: CAWSPTGKAFF. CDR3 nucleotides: TGTGCCTGGAGTCCGACAGGTAAAGCTTTCTTT.

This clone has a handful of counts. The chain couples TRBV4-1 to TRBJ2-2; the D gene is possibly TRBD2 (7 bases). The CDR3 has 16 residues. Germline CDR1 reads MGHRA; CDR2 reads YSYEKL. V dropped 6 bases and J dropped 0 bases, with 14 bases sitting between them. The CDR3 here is CASRDERDTNTGELFF. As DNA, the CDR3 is TGCGCCAGCAGGGACGAGCGGGACACGAACACCGGGGAGCTGTTTTTT.

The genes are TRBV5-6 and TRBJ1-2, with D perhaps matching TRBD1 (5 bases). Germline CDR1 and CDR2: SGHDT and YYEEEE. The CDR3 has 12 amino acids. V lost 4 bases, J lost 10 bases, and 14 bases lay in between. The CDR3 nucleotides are TGTGCCAGCAGCGGGGGGAGGCGTGCCTACACCTTC. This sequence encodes CASSGGRRAYTF.

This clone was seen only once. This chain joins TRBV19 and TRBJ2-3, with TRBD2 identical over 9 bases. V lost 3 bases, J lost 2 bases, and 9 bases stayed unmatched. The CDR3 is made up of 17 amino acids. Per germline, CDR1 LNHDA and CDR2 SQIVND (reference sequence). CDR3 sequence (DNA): TGTGCCAGTAGTATTGACTGGGCGGGAGGGACCACAGATACGCAGTATTTT. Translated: CASSIDWAGGTTDTQYF.

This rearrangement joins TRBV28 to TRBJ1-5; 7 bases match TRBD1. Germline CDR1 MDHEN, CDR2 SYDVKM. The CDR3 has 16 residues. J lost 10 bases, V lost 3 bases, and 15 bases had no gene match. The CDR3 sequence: CASSFRDRESRQPQHF. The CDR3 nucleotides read TGTGCCAGCAGTTTCCGAGACAGGGAATCTCGTCAACCCCAGCATTTT. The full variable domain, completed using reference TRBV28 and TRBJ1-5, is DVKVTQSSRYLVKRTGEKVFLECVQDMDHENMFWYRQDPGLGLRLIYFSYDVKMKEKGDIPEGYSVSREKKERFSLILESASTNQTSMYLCASSFRDRESRQPQHFGDGTRLSIL.

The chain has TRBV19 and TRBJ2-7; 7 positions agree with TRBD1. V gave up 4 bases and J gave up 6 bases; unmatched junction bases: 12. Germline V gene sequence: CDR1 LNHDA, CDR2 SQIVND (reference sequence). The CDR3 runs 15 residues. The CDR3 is CASSTTGAPSGEQYF. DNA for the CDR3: TGTGCCAGTAGTACCACAGGGGCCCCTTCGGGCGAGCAGTACTTC.

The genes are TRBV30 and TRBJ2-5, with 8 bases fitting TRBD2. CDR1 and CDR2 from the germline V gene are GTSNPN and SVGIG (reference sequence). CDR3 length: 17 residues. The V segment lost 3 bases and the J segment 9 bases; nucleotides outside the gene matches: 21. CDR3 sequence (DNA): TGTGCCTGGAGCCTAACCCCGCTAGCGGGCGCCTTTGTGGCCCAGTACTTC. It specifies CAWSLTPLAGAFVAQYF. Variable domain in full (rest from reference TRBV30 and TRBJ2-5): SQTIHQWPATLVQPVGSPLSLECTVEGTSNPNLYWYRQAAGRGLQLLFYSVGIGQISSEVPQNLSASRPQDRQFILSSKKLLLSDSGFYLCAWSLTPLAGAFVAQYFGPGTRLLVL.

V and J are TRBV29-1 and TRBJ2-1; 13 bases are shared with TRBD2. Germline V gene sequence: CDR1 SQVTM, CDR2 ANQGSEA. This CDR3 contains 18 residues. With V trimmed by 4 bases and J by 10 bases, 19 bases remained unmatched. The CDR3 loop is CSVVTRRTSGRGGGEQFF. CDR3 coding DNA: TGCAGCGTTGTAACTCGGAGGACTAGCGGGAGAGGGGGGGGAGAGCAGTTCTTC.

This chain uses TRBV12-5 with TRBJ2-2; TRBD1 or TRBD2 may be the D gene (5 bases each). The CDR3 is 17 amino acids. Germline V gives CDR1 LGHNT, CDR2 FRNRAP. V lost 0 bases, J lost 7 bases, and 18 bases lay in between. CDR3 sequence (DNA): TGTGCTAGTGGTTTGGTATCTTGGGCAGGGAGAGACGGGGAGCTGTTTTTT. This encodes CASGLVSWAGRDGELFF.